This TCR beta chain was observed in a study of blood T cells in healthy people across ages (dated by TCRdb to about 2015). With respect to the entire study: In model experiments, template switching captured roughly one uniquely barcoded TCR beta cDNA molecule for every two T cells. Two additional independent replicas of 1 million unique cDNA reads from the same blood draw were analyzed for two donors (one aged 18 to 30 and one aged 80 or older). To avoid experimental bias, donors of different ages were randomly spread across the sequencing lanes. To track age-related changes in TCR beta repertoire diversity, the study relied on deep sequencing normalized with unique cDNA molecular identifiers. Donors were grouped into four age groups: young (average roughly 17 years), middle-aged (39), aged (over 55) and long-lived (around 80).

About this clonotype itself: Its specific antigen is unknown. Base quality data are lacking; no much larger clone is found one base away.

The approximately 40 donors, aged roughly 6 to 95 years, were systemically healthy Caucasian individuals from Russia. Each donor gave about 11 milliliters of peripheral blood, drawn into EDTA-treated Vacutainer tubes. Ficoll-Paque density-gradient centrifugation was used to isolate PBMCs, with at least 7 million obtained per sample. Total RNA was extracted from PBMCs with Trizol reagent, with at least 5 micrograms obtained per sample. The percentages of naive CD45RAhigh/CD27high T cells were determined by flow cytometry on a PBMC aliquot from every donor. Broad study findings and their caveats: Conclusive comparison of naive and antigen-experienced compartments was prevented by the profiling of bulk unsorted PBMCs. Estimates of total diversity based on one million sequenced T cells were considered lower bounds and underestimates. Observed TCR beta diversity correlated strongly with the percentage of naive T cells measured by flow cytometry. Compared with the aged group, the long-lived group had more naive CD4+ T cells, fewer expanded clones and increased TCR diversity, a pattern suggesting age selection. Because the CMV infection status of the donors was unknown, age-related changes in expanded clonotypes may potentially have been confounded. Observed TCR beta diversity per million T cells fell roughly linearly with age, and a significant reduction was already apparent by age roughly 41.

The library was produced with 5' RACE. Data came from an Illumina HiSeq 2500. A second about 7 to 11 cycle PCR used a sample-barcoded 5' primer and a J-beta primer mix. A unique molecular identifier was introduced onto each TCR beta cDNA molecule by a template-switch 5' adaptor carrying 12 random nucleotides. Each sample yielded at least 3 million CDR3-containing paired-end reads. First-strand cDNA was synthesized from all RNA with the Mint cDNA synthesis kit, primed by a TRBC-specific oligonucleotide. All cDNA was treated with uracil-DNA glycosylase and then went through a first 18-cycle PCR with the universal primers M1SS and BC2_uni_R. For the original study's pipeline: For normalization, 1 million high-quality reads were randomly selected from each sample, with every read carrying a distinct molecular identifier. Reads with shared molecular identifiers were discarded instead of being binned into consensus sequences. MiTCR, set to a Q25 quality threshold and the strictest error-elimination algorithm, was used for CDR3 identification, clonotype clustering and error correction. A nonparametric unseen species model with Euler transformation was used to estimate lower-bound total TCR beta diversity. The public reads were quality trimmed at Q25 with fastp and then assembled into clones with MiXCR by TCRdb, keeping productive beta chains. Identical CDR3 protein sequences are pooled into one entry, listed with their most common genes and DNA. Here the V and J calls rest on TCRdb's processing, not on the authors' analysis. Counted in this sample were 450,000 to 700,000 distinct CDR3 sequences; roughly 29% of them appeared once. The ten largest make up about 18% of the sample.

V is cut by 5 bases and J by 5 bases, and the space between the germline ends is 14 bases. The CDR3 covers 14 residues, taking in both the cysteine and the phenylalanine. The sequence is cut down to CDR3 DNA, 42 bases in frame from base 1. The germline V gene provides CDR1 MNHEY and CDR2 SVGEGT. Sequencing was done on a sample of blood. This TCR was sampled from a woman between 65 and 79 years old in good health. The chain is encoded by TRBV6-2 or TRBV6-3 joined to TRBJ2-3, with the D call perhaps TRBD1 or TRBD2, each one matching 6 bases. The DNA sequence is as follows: TGTGCCAGCAGTGTTGGAGGGGGAGTAGATACGCAGTATTTT. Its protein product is CASSVGGGVDTQYF.